Listed here is a single TCR beta chain. Its binding antigen is unknown. No base-level quality is on record; no much larger clone is a single base apart. The immunoSEQ Assay was used to sequence TCRbeta CDR3 regions. After extraction, genomic DNA underwent amplification by bias-controlled multiplex PCR, followed by high-throughput sequencing. Per the authors' processing: Collapsing and filtering of sequences were performed to quantify the absolute abundance of each unique TCRbeta CDR3 region. T cell fraction was estimated by normalization of TCRbeta template counts to usable DNA, with usable DNA being measured through amplification of reference genes present in all nucleated cells. Repertoire TCRs were annotated as SARS-CoV-2-specific by exact matching of V gene, CDR3 amino acid sequence and J gene to a known reactive TCR set. The reference SARS-CoV-2 TCR set was obtained from MIRA and was filtered for enrichment in COVID-19-positive ImmuneCODE repertoires, whereby public or cross-reactive TCRs were removed. Using the MIRA antigens, annotated TCRs were further analysed by specific ORF or by position within an ORF. Depth was the summed frequency of annotated unique rearrangements, while breadth was defined as annotated unique rearrangements over total unique productive rearrangements. Two-sided Wilcoxon rank-sum tests were used to compare TCR breadth between groups. This immuneACCESS table, as held by TCRdb, lists in-frame sequences with V and J called but not all clones. Of the missing ones, under half trace to an unresolved V gene in checked studies; the others have no known cause. D and trimming were read from the DNA, whereas the V and J calls and clone size are those reported in that table. For this sample there are roughly 300,000 clones; 65% to 90% appear just once. The leading ten clones occupy around 11% of the sample.

The data were taken from a study of Ad26.COV2.S vaccination and SARS-CoV-2 variants (dated by TCRdb to the early 2020s). Context from the whole study: Donors in the vaccine arm were drawn from COV1001, a phase I-IIa trial of Ad26.COV2.S in healthy adults that was multicentre, randomized, double-blind and placebo-controlled. Ad26.COV2.S was administered intramuscularly at 5 x 10^10 or 1 x 10^11 viral particles, either as a single shot or as two shots given 56 days apart. TCRbeta repertoire sequencing was used to assess the specificity and breadth of SARS-CoV-2-reactive T cell receptors after Ad26.COV2.S vaccination. A total of about 30 samples were included in the TCR-sequenced set, comprising around 19 Ad26.COV2.S vaccine recipients, 5 placebo recipients and 8 SARS-CoV-2 convalescent individuals. Trial participants were randomized into five groups of five, in which low-dose or high-dose Ad26.COV2.S was given once or twice, or placebo was given on both occasions. Blinding of investigators to trial group allocation was maintained during experiments and outcome assessment. The research as a whole found: Vaccine and placebo recipients had similar non-spike TCR breadth, a finding consistent with the vaccine containing only spike. The study was not powered for comparison of responses between vaccine doses or regimens. The authors noted that the TCR breadth and depth analyses may have underestimated total T cell responses. After vaccination, spike-specific CD8+ and CD4+ T cell responses were reported to show substantial breadth. Higher spike-specific TCR breadth was observed in Ad26.COV2.S recipients than in placebo recipients (P = 0.0014).

This specimen's treatment or condition label, interpreted: about 20 received Ad26.COV2.S at low or high dose, single or two shots; several received placebo; per-sample allocation not given. For vaccine and placebo recipients, the sequenced repertoires came from samples collected on day 63 after the first injection. In Cohort 1b, some 25 adults aged 18-55 years were enrolled at a single site in Boston, USA, between 29 July and 7 August 2020. Ad26.COV2.S consisted of a replication-incompetent adenovirus type 26 vector by which a prefusion-stabilized SARS-CoV-2 spike protein from the original Wuhan strain was expressed. The material sequenced was peripheral blood, taken in a trial of Ad26.COV2.S vaccine versus placebo. This receptor was identified in a person aged 18 to 59 who received the Ad26.COV2.S COVID-19 vaccine or a placebo.

The nucleotides read TGTGCCAGCAGCTTGGAGGGGATTCTCCTCACCGGGGAGCTGTTTTTT. It specifies CASSLEGILLTGELFF. The chain couples TRBV5-4 to TRBJ2-2; a tentative D match to TRBD1 spans 5 bases. The germline ends are 13 bases apart after V is trimmed by 0 bases and J by 4 bases. Taken from the germline V gene (reference sequence), the CDR1 and CDR2 loops are SGHNT and YYREEE. The CDR3 holds 16 amino acids from the cysteine to the phenylalanine. Only the CDR3 part of the read is kept: 48 bases, read in frame from the first base.